This entry lists 24 T cell receptor beta chains sequenced from one sample in a study of blood T cells in healthy people across ages. Primers used in a second PCR of about 7 to 11 cycles were a sample-barcoded 5' primer and a J-beta primer mix. TCRdb fed the 5' RACE reads into MiXCR, producing one record per CDR3 protein. The sample consists of 1.4 million to 1.5 million distinct CDR3 sequences, 40% to 50% of them appearing once. Sequenced: blood. The receptors shown here come from a woman younger than 35 in good health.

This clonotype was counted many times. This chain uses TRBV14 with TRBJ1-2, with 7 bases fitting TRBD1. The CDR3 sequence is 13 residues long. J was trimmed by 2 bases and V by 5 bases; bases with no gene match: 2. From germline, CDR1 is SGHDN and CDR2 FVKESK. CDR3 sequence reads: CASSNRGNYGYTF. The DNA of the CDR3 is TGTGCCAGCAGCAACAGGGGAAACTATGGCTACACCTTC.

Details on this clonotype: The junction and the germline gene differ at one end; a read error may be behind it. V gene TRBV4-1 combines with J gene TRBJ1-2; 7 nucleotides align to TRBD1. The CDR3 runs 13 residues. CDR1 and CDR2 (germline): MGHRA, YSYEKL. The CDR3 protein is CASSPAGGYGYTF. CDR3 DNA: TGTGCCAGCAGCCCGGCAGGGGGGTATGGCTACACCTTC.

This chain links TRBV6-1 with TRBJ2-5; 12 bases fit TRBD2. Per the germline V gene, CDR1 is MNHNS and CDR2 is SASEGT. V lost 8 bases and J lost 7; bases outside the gene matches: 8. The CDR3 consists of 14 residues. The CDR3 nucleotides read TGTGCCAGCGGAGACCTAGCGGGGGGGGGGACCCAGTACTTC. Residues: CASGDLAGGGTQYF.

This clonotype was counted a few times. The V call is TRBV6-5, the J call TRBJ2-3; TRBD2 agrees at 9 bases. CDR3 size: 19 residues. Per germline, CDR1 MNHEY and CDR2 SVGAGI. With 1 base clipped from V and 4 bases from J, the junction kept 15 bases outside the gene matches. This CDR3 reads CASSYFVGGRASGADTQYF. The CDR3, as DNA: TGTGCCAGCAGTTACTTTGTTGGCGGGAGGGCCAGCGGCGCAGATACGCAGTATTTT.

This clonotype was observed a few times. The chain is built from TRBV20-1 and TRBJ2-1, with TRBD2 as a possible D gene (5 bases). CDR1 is DFQATT and CDR2 is SNEGSKA in the germline V gene (reference sequence). CDR3 length: 12 residues. With 1 base removed from V and 7 bases from J, the gap between germline ends came to 8 bases. The CDR3 nucleotides are TGCAGTGCTAGAGGGGAGTCAAATGAGCAGTTCTTC. It translates to CSARGESNEQFF.

This clonotype was picked up a small number of times. The J gene is TRBJ2-5, the V gene TRBV20-1, with 8 bases matching TRBD2. Germline values: CDR1 DFQATT, CDR2 SNEGSKA (reference sequence). The CDR3 is 13 residues long. After removal of 8 bases from V and 6 bases from J, the junction contained 11 bases not matched to a gene. The CDR3 region is CSSDGLAGQTQYF. The CDR3, as DNA: TGCAGTTCCGATGGTTTAGCGGGGCAGACCCAGTACTTC.

The chain recombines TRBV4-1 with TRBJ1-2; TRBD1 matches at 10 bases. Germline CDR1 MGHRA, CDR2 YSYEKL. This CDR3 has 14 residues. J lost 5 bases, V lost 4 bases, and 4 bases had no gene match. As DNA, the CDR3 is TGCGCCAGCAGCCTCGGACAGGGGGAATATGGCTACACCTTC. Its protein product is CASSLGQGEYGYTF.

This clonotype was recorded many times. The V call is TRBV25-1, the J call TRBJ2-7; 8 nucleotides line up with TRBD1. With 10 bases clipped from V and 4 bases from J, the junction kept 6 bases outside the gene matches. Germline CDR1 and CDR2: MGHDK and SYGVNS. The CDR3 runs to 12 residues. DNA of the CDR3: TGTGCCACCCACGACAGGGGTTACGAGCAGTACTTC. Its protein product is CATHDRGYEQYF.

The chain is built from TRBV11-2 and TRBJ2-1; 9 bases match TRBD2. CDR3 size: 17 residues. Germline-derived CDR1 and CDR2 are SGHAT and FQNNGV. The J segment lost 8 bases and the V segment lost 5 bases, leaving 16 bases of the junction unmatched. CDR3 residues: CASSRAVGLAGWDEQFF. CDR3 DNA sequence: TGTGCCAGCAGCCGGGCGGTGGGACTAGCAGGGTGGGATGAGCAGTTCTTC.

The sample holds a few counts of this clonotype. The chain is built from TRBV7-2 and TRBJ2-7; D unclear. Germline V lookup: CDR1 SGHTA, CDR2 FQGNSA. The CDR3 spans 14 residues. The germline V and J ends were trimmed by 3 bases and 3 bases, with 12 bases remaining between them. The CDR3 is CASSFEAVDYEQYF. For the CDR3, the DNA is TGTGCCAGCAGCTTCGAAGCCGTTGACTACGAGCAGTACTTC.

The gene calls are TRBV4-1 and TRBJ1-4, with D unclear. CDR3 size: 13 residues. The germline CDR1 and CDR2 sequences are MGHRA and YSYEKL. Trimming cost V 4 bases and J 8 bases, with 11 bases left between them. The CDR3 here is CASSPTEGEKLFF. CDR3 bases: TGCGCCAGCAGCCCAACCGAAGGGGAAAAACTGTTTTTT.

This clonotype came up a few times. This chain uses TRBV30 with TRBJ2-1; 13 bases align to TRBD2. V was clipped by 1 base and J by 4 bases; unmatched bases: 7. This CDR3 contains 17 residues. Germline assignment: CDR1 GTSNPN and CDR2 SVGIG (reference sequence). The CDR3 DNA is TGTGCCTGGAGTGCCGTAATGACTAGCGGGGGGTACAATGAGCAGTTCTTC. It encodes CAWSAVMTSGGYNEQFF. Full variable domain (remainder filled in from reference TRBV30 and TRBJ2-1): SQTIHQWPATLVQPVGSPLSLECTVEGTSNPNLYWYRQAAGRGLQLLFYSVGIGQISSEVPQNLSASRPQDRQFILSSKKLLLSDSGFYLCAWSAVMTSGGYNEQFFGPGTRLTVL.

The genes are TRBV12-3 or TRBV12-4 and TRBJ2-1, with D possibly TRBD2 on 6 matching bases. CDR3 size: 14 residues. V lost 6 bases and J 4 bases, leaving 13 bases between the germline ends. The CDR3 DNA follows: TGTGCCAGCAGGCACCGGGACTGGTACAATGAGCAGTTCTTC. Its translation: CASRHRDWYNEQFF.

This chain joins TRBV11-2 and TRBJ1-2; tentatively, D is TRBD1 (5 bases). Looked up from germline, CDR1 is SGHAT and CDR2 is FQNNGV. This CDR3 has 23 amino acids. Trimming stripped 1 base from V and 4 bases from J, with 37 bases between. The DNA of the CDR3 is TGTGCCAGCAGCTTAGTCTCCCCCCCGCGTGGTCAGCGTTGCAGGGCAGACTGCTATGGCTACACCTTC. Its protein is CASSLVSPPRGQRCRADCYGYTF. The entire variable domain, with the rest obtained from reference TRBV11-2 and TRBJ1-2, is as follows: EAGVAQSPRYKIIEKRQSVAFWCNPISGHATLYWYQQILGQGPKLLIQFQNNGVVDDSQLPKDRFSAERLKGVDSTLKIQPAKLEDSAVYLCASSLVSPPRGQRCRADCYGYTFGSGTRLTVV.

This chain joins TRBV11-2 and TRBJ2-1, with D unresolved. There are 15 residues in the CDR3. Germline loops: CDR1 SGHAT, CDR2 FQNNGV. The germline V and J ends were trimmed by 1 base and 9 bases, with 16 bases remaining between them. The CDR3 spells CASSLGGSPAGEQFF. The DNA of the CDR3 is TGTGCCAGCAGCTTAGGGGGTAGTCCGGCAGGTGAGCAGTTCTTC.

V and J are TRBV4-2 and TRBJ2-5; D is perhaps TRBD2 (5 bases). Germline V gene data show CDR1 as LGHNA and CDR2 as YNFKEQ. V was trimmed by 4 bases and J by 1 base, leaving 13 bases between them. The CDR3 is 15 amino acids. CDR3 residues: CASSPEGTAQETQYF. In nucleotides, the CDR3 is TGTGCCAGCAGCCCCGAGGGAACGGCCCAAGAGACCCAGTACTTC.

The CDR3, as DNA: TGCAGTGCTAGAGCATGGATTAGCAGCACAGATACGCAGTATTTT. This gives the protein CSARAWISSTDTQYF. The gene calls are TRBV20-1 and TRBJ2-3; D gene uncertain. The CDR3 has 15 residues. The V end was cut by 1 base, the J end by 0 bases, with 11 bases between. Germline V gene data show CDR1 as DFQATT and CDR2 as SNEGSKA (reference sequence).

This chain uses TRBV6-1 with TRBJ2-1; D might be TRBD1 or TRBD2, each matching 5 bases. Germline V gives CDR1 MNHNS, CDR2 SASEGT. The V and J ends lost 1 base and 6 bases respectively, with 19 bases between them. The CDR3 has 17 residues. In DNA form, the CDR3 reads TGTGCCAGCAGTGAAGAGGGTGGGGCCCCGGGGTTCAATGAGCAGTTCTTC. Translation gives CASSEEGGAPGFNEQFF.

This clonotype came up a few times. The V gene is TRBV29-1, the J gene TRBJ1-2; D remains ambiguous. CDR1 and CDR2 from the germline V gene are SQVTM and ANQGSEA. The CDR3 totals 11 residues. The V end was cut by 6 bases, the J end by 7 bases, with 12 bases between. The CDR3 DNA reads TGCAGCGTGCGGTCTTTCCGTGGCTACACCTTC. The encoded protein is CSVRSFRGYTF.

The chain is built from TRBV18 and TRBJ2-7; no clear D. This CDR3 is 11 amino acids long. From germline, CDR1 is KGHSH and CDR2 LQKENI. V was cut by 5 bases and J by 7 bases, with 9 bases left in between. This CDR3 reads CASSGSSEQYF. CDR3 in DNA: TGTGCCAGCTCAGGATCCTCAGAGCAGTACTTC.

The chain employs TRBV7-2 and TRBJ2-3; D is unclear. V was trimmed by 2 bases and J by 3 bases, leaving 15 bases between them. Germline CDR1 and CDR2: SGHTA and FQGNSA. CDR3 length: 16 residues. The CDR3 bases are TGTGCCAGCAGCTTAAATCCTAGTATAAATACAGATACGCAGTATTTT. It specifies CASSLNPSINTDTQYF.

V gene TRBV13 combines with J gene TRBJ1-1, with 8 positions matching TRBD1. The junction had 8 bases not matched to a gene; V was cut back by 5 bases and J by 3 bases. The CDR3 length is 15 residues. Germline assignment: CDR1 PRHDT and CDR2 FYEKMQ (reference sequence). The CDR3 DNA follows: TGTGCCAGCAGCGCCGGGACAGGCGTCGACACTGAAGCTTTCTTT. Amino acids: CASSAGTGVDTEAFF. The full variable domain, with the rest looked up from reference TRBV13 and TRBJ1-1, is AAGVIQSPRHLIKEKRETATLKCYPIPRHDTVYWYQQGPGQDPQFLISFYEKMQSDKGSIPDRFSAQQFSDYHSELNMSSLELGDSALYFCASSAGTGVDTEAFFGQGTRLTVV.

This chain connects TRBV20-1 to TRBJ2-3; D possibly corresponds to TRBD2 (7 bases). CDR3 length: 16 residues. From germline, CDR1 is DFQATT and CDR2 SNEGSKA (reference sequence). V lost 0 bases to trimming and J lost 2 bases, with 15 bases between them. The CDR3 nucleotides read TGCAGTGCTAGAGATCGGTGGGGGGGCCTCACAGATACGCAGTATTTT. Translated: CSARDRWGGLTDTQYF.

The genes are TRBV2 and TRBJ2-1; 8 bases agree with TRBD1. V shed 3 bases and J 9 bases; nucleotides not matched to a gene: 10. Germline values: CDR1 SNHLY, CDR2 FYNNEI. The CDR3 has 15 residues. The CDR3 protein is CASSEDRVPPSEQFF. CDR3 nucleotide sequence: TGTGCCAGCAGTGAGGACAGGGTACCCCCCAGTGAGCAGTTCTTC.